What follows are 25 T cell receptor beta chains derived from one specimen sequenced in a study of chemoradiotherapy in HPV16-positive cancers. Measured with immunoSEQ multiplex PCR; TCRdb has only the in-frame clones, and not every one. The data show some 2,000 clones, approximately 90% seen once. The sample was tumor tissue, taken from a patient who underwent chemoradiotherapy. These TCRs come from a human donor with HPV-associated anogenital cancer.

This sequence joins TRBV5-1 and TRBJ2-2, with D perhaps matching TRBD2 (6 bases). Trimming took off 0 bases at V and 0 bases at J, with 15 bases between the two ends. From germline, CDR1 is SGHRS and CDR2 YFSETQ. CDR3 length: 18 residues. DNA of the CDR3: TGCGCCAGCAGCTTGGACTCAAATCGGGGGACGAACACCGGGGAGCTGTTTTTT. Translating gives CASSLDSNRGTNTGELFF.

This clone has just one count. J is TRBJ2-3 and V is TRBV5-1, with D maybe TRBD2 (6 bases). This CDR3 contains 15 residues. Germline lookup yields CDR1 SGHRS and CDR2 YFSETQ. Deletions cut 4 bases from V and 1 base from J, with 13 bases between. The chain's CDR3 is CASSGSGEGTDTQYF. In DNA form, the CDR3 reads TGCGCCAGCAGCGGGTCGGGGGAGGGCACAGATACGCAGTATTTT.

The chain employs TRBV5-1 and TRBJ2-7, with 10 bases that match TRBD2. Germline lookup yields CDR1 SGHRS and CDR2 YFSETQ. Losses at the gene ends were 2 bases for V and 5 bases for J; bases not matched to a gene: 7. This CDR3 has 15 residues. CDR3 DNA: TGCGCCAGCAGCTTAGAAGCGGGAGGGTTCGACGAGCAGTACTTC. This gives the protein CASSLEAGGFDEQYF.

CDR3 in amino acids: CASTPIQGRTIYF. In DNA form, the CDR3 reads TGTGCCAGTACCCCGATACAGGGACGCACCATATATTTT. V and J are TRBV19 and TRBJ1-3, with D possibly TRBD1 on 6 matching bases. The CDR3 has 13 residues. With 7 bases removed from V and 9 bases from J, the gap between germline ends came to 16 bases. Germline CDR1 reads LNHDA; CDR2 reads SQIVND (reference sequence).

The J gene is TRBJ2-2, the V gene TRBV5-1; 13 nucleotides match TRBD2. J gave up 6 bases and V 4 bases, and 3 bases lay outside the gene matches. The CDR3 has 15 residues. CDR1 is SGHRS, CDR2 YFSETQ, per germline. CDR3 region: CASSLGLAGAGELFF. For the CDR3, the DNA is TGCGCCAGCAGCCTCGGACTAGCGGGAGCCGGGGAGCTGTTTTTT.

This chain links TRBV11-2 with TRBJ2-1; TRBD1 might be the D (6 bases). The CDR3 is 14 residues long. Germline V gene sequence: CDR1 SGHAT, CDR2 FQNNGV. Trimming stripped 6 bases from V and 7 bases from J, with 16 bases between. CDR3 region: CASSRAGALNEQFF. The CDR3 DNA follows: TGTGCCAGCAGTCGAGCAGGGGCCTTAAATGAGCAGTTCTTC.

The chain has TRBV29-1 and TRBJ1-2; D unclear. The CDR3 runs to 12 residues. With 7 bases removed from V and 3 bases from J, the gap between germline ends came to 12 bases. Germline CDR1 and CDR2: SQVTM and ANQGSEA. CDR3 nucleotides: TGCAGCGCCACACAAGCAGACTATGGCTACACCTTC. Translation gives CSATQADYGYTF.

The CDR3 region has the DNA TGTGCCAGCATAGAGATGGAGAAGGGCTACACCTTC. Its translation: CASIEMEKGYTF. The chain employs TRBV2 and TRBJ1-2; D is uncertain. Germline V gene lookup returns CDR1 SNHLY and CDR2 FYNNEI. CDR3 length: 12 amino acids. V lost 7 bases and J lost 8, with 14 bases in between.

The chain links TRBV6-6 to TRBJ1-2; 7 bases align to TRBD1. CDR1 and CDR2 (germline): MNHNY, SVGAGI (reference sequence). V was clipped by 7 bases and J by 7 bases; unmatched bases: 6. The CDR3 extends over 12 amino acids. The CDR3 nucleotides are TGTGCCAGCACCACCGACAGGGTTGGCTACACCTTC. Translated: CASTTDRVGYTF.

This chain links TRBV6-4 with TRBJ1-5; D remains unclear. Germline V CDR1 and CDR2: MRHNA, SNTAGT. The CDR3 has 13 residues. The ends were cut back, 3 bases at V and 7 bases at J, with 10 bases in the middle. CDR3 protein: CASSERDNQPQHF. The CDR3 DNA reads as TGTGCCAGCAGTGAGAGAGATAACCAGCCCCAGCATTTT.

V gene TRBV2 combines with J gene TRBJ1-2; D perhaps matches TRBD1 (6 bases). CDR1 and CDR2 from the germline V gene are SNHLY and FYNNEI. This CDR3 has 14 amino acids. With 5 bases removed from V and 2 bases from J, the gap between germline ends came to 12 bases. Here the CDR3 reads CASSLAGVNYGYTF. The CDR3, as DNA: TGTGCCAGCAGTCTAGCAGGGGTAAACTATGGCTACACCTTC.

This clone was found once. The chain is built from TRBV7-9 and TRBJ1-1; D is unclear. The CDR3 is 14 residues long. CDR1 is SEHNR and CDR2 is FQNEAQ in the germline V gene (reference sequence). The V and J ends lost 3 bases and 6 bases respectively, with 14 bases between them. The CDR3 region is CASSFRLGRAEAFF. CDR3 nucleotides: TGTGCCAGCAGCTTTCGTCTGGGAAGGGCTGAAGCTTTCTTT. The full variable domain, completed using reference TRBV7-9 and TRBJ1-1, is DTGVSQNPRHKITKRGQNVTFRCDPISEHNRLYWYRQTLGQGPEFLTYFQNEAQLEKSRLLSDRFSAERPKGSFSTLEIQRTEQGDSAMYLCASSFRLGRAEAFFGQGTRLTVV.

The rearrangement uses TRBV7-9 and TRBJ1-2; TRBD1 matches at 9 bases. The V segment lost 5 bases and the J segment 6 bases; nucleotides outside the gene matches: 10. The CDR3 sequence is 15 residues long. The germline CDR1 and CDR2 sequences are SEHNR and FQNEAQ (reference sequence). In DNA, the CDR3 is TGTGCCAGCAGCCCTTACCGGGACAGGGTAAATGGCTACACCTTC. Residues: CASSPYRDRVNGYTF.

The CDR3 nucleotides are TGTGCCAGCAGTCGCCCCGGGGGGTCCGGGGAGCTGTTTTTT. Its protein product is CASSRPGGSGELFF. V and J are TRBV6-5 and TRBJ2-2, with 7 nucleotides matching TRBD2. Germline V gives CDR1 MNHEY, CDR2 SVGAGI. The CDR3 consists of 14 residues. Unmatched junction bases numbered 6, after V lost 5 bases and J lost 6 bases.

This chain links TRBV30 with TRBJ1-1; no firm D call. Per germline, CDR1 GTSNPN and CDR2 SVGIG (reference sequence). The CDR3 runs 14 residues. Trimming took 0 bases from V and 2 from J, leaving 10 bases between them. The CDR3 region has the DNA TGTGCCTGGAGTGTAGGAGGGATCAACACTGAAGCTTTCTTT. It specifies CAWSVGGINTEAFF.

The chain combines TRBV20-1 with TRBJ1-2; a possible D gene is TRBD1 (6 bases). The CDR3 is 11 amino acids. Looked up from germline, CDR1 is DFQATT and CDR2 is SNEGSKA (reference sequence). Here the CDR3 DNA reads TGCAGCGTGGGACATAACTATGGCTACACCTTC. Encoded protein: CSVGHNYGYTF.

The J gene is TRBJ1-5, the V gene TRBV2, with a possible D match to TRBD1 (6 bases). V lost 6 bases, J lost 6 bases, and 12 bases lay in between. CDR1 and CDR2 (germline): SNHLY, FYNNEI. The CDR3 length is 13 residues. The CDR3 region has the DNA TGTGCCAGCAGACAGGGTAGTAGTCAGCCCCAGCATTTT. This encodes CASRQGSSQPQHF.

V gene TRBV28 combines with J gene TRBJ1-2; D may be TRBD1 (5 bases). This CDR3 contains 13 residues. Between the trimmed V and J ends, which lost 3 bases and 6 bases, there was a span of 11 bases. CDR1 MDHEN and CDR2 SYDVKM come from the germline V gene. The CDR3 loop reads CASSFMWGNGYTF. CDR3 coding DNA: TGTGCCAGCAGTTTTATGTGGGGCAATGGCTACACCTTC.

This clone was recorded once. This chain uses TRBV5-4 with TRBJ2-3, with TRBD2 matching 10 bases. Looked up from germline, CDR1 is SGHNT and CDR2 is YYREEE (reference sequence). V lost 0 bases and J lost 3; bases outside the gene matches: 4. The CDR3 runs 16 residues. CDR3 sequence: CASSLGAGGPTDTQYF. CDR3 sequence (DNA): TGTGCCAGCAGCTTGGGAGCGGGAGGGCCGACAGATACGCAGTATTTT.

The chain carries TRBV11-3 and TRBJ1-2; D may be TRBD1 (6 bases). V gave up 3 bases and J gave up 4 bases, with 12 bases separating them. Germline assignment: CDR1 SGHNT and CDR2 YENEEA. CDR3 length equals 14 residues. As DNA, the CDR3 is TGTGCCAGCAGCTTCCCGGGGACACCCTATGGCTACACCTTC. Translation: CASSFPGTPYGYTF.

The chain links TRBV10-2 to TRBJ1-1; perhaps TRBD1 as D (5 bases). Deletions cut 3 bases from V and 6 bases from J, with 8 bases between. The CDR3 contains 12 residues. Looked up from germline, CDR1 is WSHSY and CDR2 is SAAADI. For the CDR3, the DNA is TGCGCCAGCAGTGATATGGGGGCTGAAGCTTTCTTT. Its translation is CASSDMGAEAFF.

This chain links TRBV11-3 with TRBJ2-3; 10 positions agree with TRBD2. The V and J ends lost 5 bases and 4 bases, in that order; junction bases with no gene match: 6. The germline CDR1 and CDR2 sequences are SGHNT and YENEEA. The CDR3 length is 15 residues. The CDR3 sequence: CASSASSGRADTQYF. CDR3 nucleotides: TGTGCCAGCAGCGCATCTAGCGGGAGAGCAGATACGCAGTATTTT.

CDR3 DNA sequence: TGTGCCACCGTAAACAGGGGGGGAACAGATACGCAGTATTTT. This codes for CATVNRGGTDTQYF. The gene calls are TRBV6-1 and TRBJ2-3, with a weak D call TRBD1 (8 bases). The CDR3 contains 14 residues. The germline V gene has CDR1 MNHNS and CDR2 SASEGT. V was pared by 10 bases and J by 3 bases, with 17 bases between.

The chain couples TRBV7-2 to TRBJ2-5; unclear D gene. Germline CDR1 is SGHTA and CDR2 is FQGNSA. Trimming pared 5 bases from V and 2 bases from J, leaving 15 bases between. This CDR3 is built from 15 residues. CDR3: CASSPSVWKQETQYF. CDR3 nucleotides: TGTGCCAGCAGCCCCTCAGTTTGGAAACAAGAGACCCAGTACTTC.

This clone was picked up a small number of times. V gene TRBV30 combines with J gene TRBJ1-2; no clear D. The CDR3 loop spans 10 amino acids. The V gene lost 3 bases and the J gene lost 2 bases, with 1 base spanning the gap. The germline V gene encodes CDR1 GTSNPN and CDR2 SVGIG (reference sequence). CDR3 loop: CAWRNYGYTF. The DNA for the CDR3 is TGTGCCTGGAGAAACTATGGCTACACCTTC.